These 32 T cell receptor beta chains were all obtained from the same sample, sequenced in a study of immune cell composition in non-small cell lung cancer. Normal lung sampling was at least 3 cm from the tumour, as distant as possible. Libraries were prepared by immunoSEQ multiplex PCR; TCRdb keeps only in-frame clonotypes and omits some of them. The data contain about 3,500 clones, about three quarters of them singletons. The sample comprised non-adjacent lung tissue. The receptors shown here come from a human donor with non-small cell lung cancer.

The chain combines TRBV11-3 with TRBJ2-5; maybe TRBD2 (6 bases). Germline lookup yields CDR1 SGHNT and CDR2 YENEEA. V dropped 5 bases and J dropped 3 bases, with 16 bases sitting between them. The CDR3 spans 15 residues. The CDR3 spells CASSPRAGTKETQYF. The CDR3 DNA follows: TGTGCCAGCAGCCCCCGCGCGGGGACCAAAGAGACCCAGTACTTC.

The chain has TRBV7-2 and TRBJ1-2; TRBD1 might be the D (5 bases). The CDR3 consists of 15 residues. V dropped 0 bases and J dropped 4 bases, with 12 bases sitting between them. Germline V gene data show CDR1 as SGHTA and CDR2 as FQGNSA. For the CDR3, the DNA is TGTGCCAGCAGCTTAGCCGGGACGGGACTCTATGGCTACACCTTC. Its protein product is CASSLAGTGLYGYTF.

The gene calls are TRBV10-3 and TRBJ1-3, with D possibly matching TRBD1 (6 bases). CDR1 ENHRY and CDR2 SYGVKD come from the germline V gene. The V end lost 1 base, the J end lost 0 bases, and 22 bases lay between the germline ends. The CDR3 runs 20 residues. The chain's CDR3 is CAISEFLLGSGDYSGNTIYF. The CDR3 nucleotides read TGTGCCATCAGTGAGTTTCTTCTGGGGTCAGGGGATTACTCTGGAAACACCATATATTTT.

This clone appeared a few times. This chain links TRBV4-1 with TRBJ2-1, with D perhaps TRBD2 (6 bases). V was shortened by 0 bases and J by 7 bases, with 10 bases between the two germline ends. Germline loops: CDR1 MGHRA, CDR2 YSYEKL. The CDR3 contains 14 residues. The CDR3 protein is CASSQESGRNEQFF. The CDR3 DNA reads TGCGCCAGCAGCCAAGAAAGTGGGAGGAATGAGCAGTTCTTC.

The V gene is TRBV4-1, the J gene TRBJ2-1; D is possibly TRBD1 (5 bases). This CDR3 has 14 residues. Germline V CDR1 and CDR2: MGHRA, YSYEKL. V lost 1 base and J 6 bases, leaving 10 bases between the germline ends. The CDR3 sequence: CASSQAGSGNEQFF. The CDR3 region has the DNA TGCGCCAGCAGCCAAGCAGGGTCGGGCAATGAGCAGTTCTTC.

This sequence joins TRBV28 and TRBJ2-1; TRBD2 agrees at 14 bases. CDR1 is MDHEN and CDR2 is SYDVKM in the germline V gene. V lost 7 bases and J lost 9; bases outside the gene matches: 8. The CDR3 runs 15 residues. The CDR3 protein is CASTKGLAGVGEQFF. CDR3 coding DNA: TGTGCCAGCACCAAGGGACTAGCGGGAGTAGGTGAGCAGTTCTTC.

This sequence joins TRBV19 and TRBJ2-3; a possible D gene is TRBD2 (6 bases). V was cut by 0 bases and J by 2 bases, with 12 bases left in between. Germline assignment: CDR1 LNHDA and CDR2 SQIVND (reference sequence). CDR3 length equals 16 residues. CDR3 residues: CASSIDLRTNTDTQYF. In nucleotides, the CDR3 is TGTGCCAGTAGTATAGATTTACGGACTAACACAGATACGCAGTATTTT.

The rearrangement links TRBV6-6 to TRBJ1-3; no clear D gene. Trimming took 7 bases from V and 0 from J, leaving 7 bases between them. This CDR3 region has 13 residues. The germline gives CDR1 MNHNY, CDR2 SVGAGI (reference sequence). The CDR3 sequence is CASTTPSGNTIYF. DNA of the CDR3: TGTGCCAGCACTACCCCCTCTGGAAACACCATATATTTT.

The chain recombines TRBV19 with TRBJ2-1; 9 bases are a match to TRBD1. V was pared by 5 bases and J by 4 bases, with 12 bases of the junction left unmatched. The length of the CDR3 is 17 residues. The germline gives CDR1 LNHDA, CDR2 SQIVND (reference sequence). This chain's CDR3 is CASSPPRTGATYNEQFF. As DNA, the CDR3 is TGTGCCAGTAGTCCTCCCCGGACAGGGGCAACATACAATGAGCAGTTCTTC. Supplemented by reference TRBV19 and TRBJ2-1, the full variable domain reads DGGITQSPKYLFRKEGQNVTLSCEQNLNHDAMYWYRQDPGQGLRLIYYSQIVNDFQKGDIAEGYSVSREKKESFPLTVTSAQKNPTAFYLCASSPPRTGATYNEQFFGPGTRLTVL.

The J gene is TRBJ1-2, the V gene TRBV10-1; D call uncertain. From germline, CDR1 is WNHNN and CDR2 SYGVQD (reference sequence). The CDR3 runs 13 residues. The ends were cut back, 3 bases at V and 0 bases at J, with 5 bases in the middle. Written as DNA, the CDR3 is TGCGCCAGCAGTGAATCGCCTAACTATGGCTACACCTTC. It encodes CASSESPNYGYTF.

The J gene is TRBJ1-2, the V gene TRBV9; D unclear. Germline CDR1 is SGDLS and CDR2 is YYNGEE. This CDR3 region has 13 residues. The germline V and J ends were trimmed by 1 base and 4 bases, with 8 bases remaining between them. CDR3 nucleotides: TGTGCCAGCAGCGTAACGACTAGCTATGGCTACACCTTC. Its protein product is CASSVTTSYGYTF.

In this sample, this clone turned up once. The J gene is TRBJ2-7, the V gene TRBV11-3, with 11 bases fitting TRBD1. V trimming: 0 bases; J trimming: 4 bases; junction bases outside the gene matches: 2. Germline CDR1 and CDR2: SGHNT and YENEEA. The CDR3 spans 15 residues. The CDR3 spells CASSLEGQGAYEQYF. The DNA for the CDR3 is TGTGCCAGCAGCTTAGAAGGACAGGGGGCGTACGAGCAGTACTTC. The whole variable domain, remainder taken from reference TRBV11-3 and TRBJ2-7, is EAGVVQSPRYKIIEKKQPVAFWCNPISGHNTLYWYLQNLGQGPELLIRYENEEAVDDSQLPKDRFSAERLKGVDSTLKIQPAELGDSAVYLCASSLEGQGAYEQYFGPGTRLTVT.

The chain recombines TRBV7-2 with TRBJ1-4; D gene uncertain. Germline-derived CDR1 and CDR2 are SGHTA and FQGNSA. V was cut by 2 bases and J by 10 bases, with 20 bases left in between. This CDR3 has 16 residues. CDR3 protein: CASSLSGGNLIGKLFF. Here the CDR3 DNA reads TGTGCCAGCAGCTTAAGCGGTGGGAACCTAATAGGAAAACTGTTTTTT.

V and J are TRBV28 and TRBJ1-4; 7 bases fit TRBD1. The ends lost 2 bases at V and 7 bases at J; junction bases unmatched: 13. This CDR3 contains 17 residues. Germline loops: CDR1 MDHEN, CDR2 SYDVKM. The CDR3 nucleotides read TGTGCCAGCAGTTTACCCAGGGGGGGGGCCAGCGGTGAAAAACTGTTTTTT. Encoded protein: CASSLPRGGASGEKLFF. The whole variable domain, filled in from reference TRBV28 and TRBJ1-4, reads DVKVTQSSRYLVKRTGEKVFLECVQDMDHENMFWYRQDPGLGLRLIYFSYDVKMKEKGDIPEGYSVSREKKERFSLILESASTNQTSMYLCASSLPRGGASGEKLFFGSGTQLSVL.

The V call is TRBV28, the J call TRBJ2-7; 7 bases agree with TRBD2. Germline V gene data show CDR1 as MDHEN and CDR2 as SYDVKM. The ends lost 5 bases at V and 0 bases at J; junction bases unmatched: 4. CDR3 length: 14 amino acids. CDR3 coding DNA: TGTGCCAGCAGTACACGGGACTACTCCTACGAGCAGTACTTC. Translated, it gives CASSTRDYSYEQYF.

The gene calls are TRBV29-1 and TRBJ2-1; the match to TRBD2 covers 7 bases. The CDR3 contains 13 residues. CDR1 SQVTM and CDR2 ANQGSEA come from the germline V gene. After removal of 3 bases from V and 4 bases from J, the junction contained 3 bases not matched to a gene. The DNA of the CDR3 is TGCAGCGTTGACGGGAGGTCGTACAATGAGCAGTTCTTC. Translating it yields CSVDGRSYNEQFF.

This clone was picked up a small number of times. The chain couples TRBV9 to TRBJ2-1; 9 bases align to TRBD2. This CDR3 comprises 15 residues. Looked up from germline, CDR1 is SGDLS and CDR2 is YYNGEE. Losses at the gene ends were 1 base for V and 7 bases for J; bases not matched to a gene: 6. The CDR3, as DNA: TGTGCCAGCAGCGTACGGCGGGAGGGGGGTAATGAGCAGTTCTTC. It translates to CASSVRREGGNEQFF.

This clone was counted a few times. CDR3 bases: TGTGCCAGCCGCCAGGGAAGCGGGAGCTACTACGAGCAGTACTTC. This codes for CASRQGSGSYYEQYF. V and J are TRBV6-1 and TRBJ2-7, with 8 bases identical to TRBD2. J lost 3 bases, V lost 8 bases, and 12 bases had no gene match. In germline, CDR1 is MNHNS, CDR2 SASEGT. This CDR3 contains 15 residues.

The chain uses TRBV4-2 and TRBJ2-7; perhaps TRBD2 as D (6 bases). Germline CDR1 reads LGHNA; CDR2 reads YNFKEQ. The ends were cut back, 0 bases at V and 6 bases at J, with 15 bases in the middle. This CDR3 has 15 amino acids. The CDR3 sequence is CASSQDNLIGGEQYF. Here the CDR3 DNA reads TGTGCCAGCAGCCAAGATAATTTAATCGGGGGCGAGCAGTACTTC.

The chain couples TRBV7-9 to TRBJ1-6; 7 bases are shared with TRBD1. V lost 5 bases and J lost 7; bases outside the gene matches: 17. The CDR3 contains 18 residues. Germline V gene sequence: CDR1 SEHNR, CDR2 FQNEAQ (reference sequence). In DNA form, the CDR3 reads TGTGCCAGCAGCCGATGGGGGAACAGGGGCCCGCTGAATTCACCCCTCCACTTT. Amino acids: CASSRWGNRGPLNSPLHF.

This clone was detected only a few times. The gene calls are TRBV5-1 and TRBJ1-2, with D unclear. The V and J ends lost 3 bases and 6 bases respectively, with 18 bases between them. The CDR3 runs to 15 residues. CDR1 is SGHRS and CDR2 is YFSETQ in the germline V gene. The CDR3 region has the DNA TGCGCCAGCAGCTCTACTCAGCAAACCACCAATGGCTACACCTTC. Protein sequence: CASSSTQQTTNGYTF.

The table lists this clone with a count of one. The V and J genes are TRBV5-4 and TRBJ2-7; 7 bases map to TRBD1. With V trimmed by 5 bases and J by 2 bases, 4 bases remained unmatched. The CDR3 length is 13 residues. Germline values: CDR1 SGHNT, CDR2 YYREEE (reference sequence). In DNA form, the CDR3 reads TGTGCCAGCAGACCCGGACAGGCCTACGAGCAGTACTTC. Translated: CASRPGQAYEQYF.

V usage is TRBV21-1 and J usage is TRBJ2-7; the D call TRBD1 from the table was never checked on the DNA. TRBV21-1 is recorded as a pseudogene. The CDR3 consists of 15 residues. Here the CDR3 DNA reads TGTGCCAGCAGTGATAAGGGACAGGGAGGCTACGAGCAGTACTTC. It yields the protein CASSDKGQGGYEQYF.

The chain joins TRBV20-1 to TRBJ2-3; D call uncertain. CDR3 size: 11 residues. Germline CDR1 is DFQATT and CDR2 is SNEGSKA (reference sequence). The V end was cut by 3 bases, the J end by 6 bases, with 7 bases between. The DNA of the CDR3 is TGCAGTGCTAGGAGTTCGGATACGCAGTATTTT. Translating gives CSARSSDTQYF.

V usage is TRBV2 and J usage is TRBJ2-1, with D possibly being TRBD2 (6 bases). The CDR3 sequence is 14 residues long. Germline assignment: CDR1 SNHLY and CDR2 FYNNEI. The V end was cut by 4 bases, the J end by 2 bases, with 9 bases between. CDR3 residues: CASSGGRTYNEQFF. The CDR3 DNA is TGTGCCAGCAGTGGGGGGAGGACCTACAATGAGCAGTTCTTC.

V is TRBV10-2 and J is TRBJ2-7, with D unresolved. This CDR3 region has 16 residues. Trimming stripped 0 bases from V and 4 bases from J, with 16 bases between. Germline V gives CDR1 WSHSY, CDR2 SAAADI. The CDR3 DNA reads TGCGCCAGCAGTGAGTCGTCGGGCTCCACATTATACGAGCAGTACTTC. The encoded protein is CASSESSGSTLYEQYF.

The chain carries TRBV5-4 and TRBJ2-3; 7 bases map to TRBD1. There are 14 residues in the CDR3. Trimming cost V 2 bases and J 3 bases; bases outside gene matches: 3. Germline-derived CDR1 and CDR2 are SGHNT and YYREEE (reference sequence). The CDR3 DNA reads as TGTGCCAGCAGCTTCGACAGGGTGACAGATACGCAGTATTTT. Its translation is CASSFDRVTDTQYF.

J is TRBJ2-4 and V is TRBV30, with D possibly TRBD2 on 7 matching bases. V was cut by 2 bases and J by 14 bases, with 19 bases left in between. This CDR3 is built from 13 residues. CDR1 and CDR2 (germline): GTSNPN, SVGIG (reference sequence). For the CDR3, the DNA is TGTGCCTGGAGTACCCTGCGGGGGCTTATTAAGTACTTC. This codes for CAWSTLRGLIKYF.

The genes are TRBV4-3 and TRBJ2-1; 7 bases are shared with TRBD1. V lost 10 bases to trimming and J lost 7 bases; unmatched junction nucleotides: 13. Germline V gene sequence: CDR1 LGHNA, CDR2 YSLEER. This CDR3 spans 14 amino acids. The CDR3 nucleotides are TGCGCCACCGCAGGGGGACCTATGGGAAATGAGCAGTTCTTC. Amino acid sequence: CATAGGPMGNEQFF.

The rearrangement uses TRBV4-1 and TRBJ1-1; 7 nucleotides line up with TRBD1. V shed 1 base and J 2 bases; nucleotides not matched to a gene: 7. The CDR3 extends over 16 amino acids. Germline V gene lookup returns CDR1 MGHRA and CDR2 YSYEKL. The CDR3 protein is CASSQGRTGLNTEAFF. The CDR3 DNA follows: TGCGCCAGCAGCCAAGGAAGGACAGGCCTAAACACTGAAGCTTTCTTT.

The rearrangement links TRBV2 to TRBJ2-1; D ambiguous. The CDR3 has 14 amino acids. Trimming cost V 3 bases and J 8 bases, with 14 bases left between them. Germline CDR1 is SNHLY and CDR2 is FYNNEI. The CDR3 DNA follows: TGTGCCAGCAGTGAGCTAGGGTCCGAGGATGAGCAGTTCTTC. Protein sequence: CASSELGSEDEQFF.

V gene TRBV6-5 combines with J gene TRBJ2-7, with D maybe TRBD1 (6 bases). V was cut by 5 bases and J by 7 bases, with 15 bases left in between. CDR1 and CDR2 from the germline V gene are MNHEY and SVGAGI. This CDR3 contains 13 residues. The CDR3 DNA is TGTGCCAGCAGTCACCTGGGGGCGCGGGAGCAGTACTTC. It codes for CASSHLGAREQYF.